This T cell receptor beta chain was found in a study of cytomegalovirus exposure and HLA in healthy donors. Trimming removed 8 bases from V and 3 bases from J, with 5 bases in between. Looked up from germline, CDR1 is SGHAT and CDR2 is FQNNGV. The CDR3 extends over 11 amino acids. PCR was performed using 60 Vbeta and 13 Jbeta primers. The protocol was immunoSEQ multiplex PCR, while the TCRdb copy is restricted to in-frame clones and leaves out a portion. Of 150,000 to 160,000 clones in the sample, more than 75% were seen once. This TCR was recovered from a woman between 18 and 29 years old in good health and CMV-seronegative. Sequenced: PBMCs. This chain links TRBV11-2 with TRBJ2-1; D is undetermined. CDR3 loop: CASGRYNEQFF. The CDR3 DNA reads as TGTGCCAGCGGCCGCTACAATGAGCAGTTCTTC.